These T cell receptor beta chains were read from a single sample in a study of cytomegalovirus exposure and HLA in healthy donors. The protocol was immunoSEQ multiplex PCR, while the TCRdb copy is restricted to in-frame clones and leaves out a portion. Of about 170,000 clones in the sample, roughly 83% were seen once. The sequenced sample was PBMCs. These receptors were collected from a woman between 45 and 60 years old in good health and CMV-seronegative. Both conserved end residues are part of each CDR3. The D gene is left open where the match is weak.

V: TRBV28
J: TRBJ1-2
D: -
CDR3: CASSYLRGYTF

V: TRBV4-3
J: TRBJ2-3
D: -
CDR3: CASSQDARGTQYF

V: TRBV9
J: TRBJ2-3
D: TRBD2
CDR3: CASSVRDYSDTQYF

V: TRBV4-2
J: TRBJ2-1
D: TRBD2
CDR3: CASSQDGGGSYNEQFF

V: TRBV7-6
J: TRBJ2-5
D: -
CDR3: CASSLGRGAQETQYF

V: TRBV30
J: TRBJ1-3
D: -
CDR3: CAWTLGGVGRGNTIYF

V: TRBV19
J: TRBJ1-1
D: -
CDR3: CASSPSGNTEAFF

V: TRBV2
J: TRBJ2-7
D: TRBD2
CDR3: CASSSAGGGSYEQYF

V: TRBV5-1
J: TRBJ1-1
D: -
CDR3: CASSGALSEAFF

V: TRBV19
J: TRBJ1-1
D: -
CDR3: CASSNGAGMQNTEAFF

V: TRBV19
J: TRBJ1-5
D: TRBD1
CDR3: CASSPTDRGAQPQHF

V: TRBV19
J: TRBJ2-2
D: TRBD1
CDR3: CASRDRRNTGELFF

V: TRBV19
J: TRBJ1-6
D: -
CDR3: CASASSDSHNSPLHF

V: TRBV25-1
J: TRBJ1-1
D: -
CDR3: CASSVQGLNTEAFF

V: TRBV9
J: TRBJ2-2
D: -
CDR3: CASSLHSTGELFF

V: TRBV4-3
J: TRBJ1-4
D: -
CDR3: CASSHPGRGNEKLFF

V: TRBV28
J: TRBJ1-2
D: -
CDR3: CASSLGQGKNLYGYTF

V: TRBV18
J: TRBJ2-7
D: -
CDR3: CASSPIQGSYEQYF

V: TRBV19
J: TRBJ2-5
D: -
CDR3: CASSIGRGQETQYF

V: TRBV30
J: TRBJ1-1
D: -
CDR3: CAWNRVAGNTEAFF

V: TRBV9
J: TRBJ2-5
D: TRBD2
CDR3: CASSVAGLAGVGQETQYF

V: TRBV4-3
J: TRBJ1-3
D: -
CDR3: CASSQDGQGGPGNTIYF

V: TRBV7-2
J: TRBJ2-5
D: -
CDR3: CASSPSLETQYF

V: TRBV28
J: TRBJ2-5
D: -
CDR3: CASSFGRQETQYF

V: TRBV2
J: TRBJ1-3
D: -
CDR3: CASRNGQSSGNTIYF

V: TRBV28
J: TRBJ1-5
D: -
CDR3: CASSPISGASSQPQHF

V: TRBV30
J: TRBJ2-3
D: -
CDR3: CAWSRTLSAGDTQYF